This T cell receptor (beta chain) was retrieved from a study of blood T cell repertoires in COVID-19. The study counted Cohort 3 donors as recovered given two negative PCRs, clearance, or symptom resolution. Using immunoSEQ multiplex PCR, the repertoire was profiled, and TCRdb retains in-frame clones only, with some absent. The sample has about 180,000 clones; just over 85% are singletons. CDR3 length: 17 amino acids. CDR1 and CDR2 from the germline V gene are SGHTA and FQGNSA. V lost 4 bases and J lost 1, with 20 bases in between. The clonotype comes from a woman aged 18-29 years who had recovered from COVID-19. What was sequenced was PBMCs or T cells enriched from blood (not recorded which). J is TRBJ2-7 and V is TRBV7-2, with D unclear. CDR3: CASSSQSGLHISYEQYF. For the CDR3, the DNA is TGTGCCAGCAGCTCTCAGTCAGGTCTCCATATTTCCTACGAGCAGTACTTC.